The 10 T cell receptor beta chains presented below share a single source sample, sequenced in a study of T-cell memory formation after mild COVID-19. TCRdb analysed the 5' RACE reads with MiXCR anew, one entry per CDR3 protein. Of about 560,000 distinct CDR3 sequences in the sample, roughly 17% were seen once. Sequencing used PBMCs or a T cell subset sorted from them (not recorded which). The receptors were sampled from an adult woman who had mild COVID-19 (a few samples of this study predate the infection). Cell type and time point are not known.

There are a few counts of this clonotype. The chain uses TRBV4-2 and TRBJ2-1, with D uncertain. The CDR3 contains 18 residues. Trimming removed 1 base from V and 7 bases from J, with 23 bases in between. Germline loops: CDR1 LGHNA, CDR2 YNFKEQ. The CDR3 DNA reads TGTGCCAGCAGCCAAGTTCACCGCGCCGATGGAACGTGGAATGAGCAGTTCTTC. Protein product: CASSQVHRADGTWNEQFF.

This chain links TRBV6-5 with TRBJ1-1; no clear D gene. V lost 6 bases and J 6 bases, leaving 11 bases between the germline ends. The CDR3 is 12 residues long. CDR1 is MNHEY and CDR2 is SVGAGI in the germline V gene. The CDR3 nucleotides are TGTGCCAGCAGCCGGAATCAGGCTGAAGCTTTCTTT. Amino acid sequence: CASSRNQAEAFF.

This clonotype appeared a few times. The chain uses TRBV9 and TRBJ2-1, with TRBD2 as a possible D gene (6 bases). CDR3 length: 16 residues. Germline CDR1 SGDLS, CDR2 YYNGEE. V lost 4 bases to trimming and J lost 4 bases, with 18 bases between them. The DNA for the CDR3 is TGTGCCAGCAGCCCCGGATCGGGGGATCATTACAATGAGCAGTTCTTC. Protein product: CASSPGSGDHYNEQFF. The variable domain in full, completed from reference TRBV9 and TRBJ2-1, reads DSGVTQTPKHLITATGQRVTLRCSPRSGDLSVYWYQQSLDQGLQFLIQYYNGEERAKGNILERFSAQQFPDLHSELNLSSLELGDSALYFCASSPGSGDHYNEQFFGPGTRLTVL.

CDR3: CAWSVGYSYEQYF. The CDR3 DNA follows: TGTGCCTGGAGTGTTGGCTATTCCTACGAGCAGTACTTC. The chain uses TRBV30 and TRBJ2-7; D gene unclear. The germline V gene has CDR1 GTSNPN and CDR2 SVGIG (reference sequence). This CDR3 region has 13 residues. Trimming removed 0 bases at V and 1 base at J, with 7 bases between.

This clonotype occurred a few times. The chain recombines TRBV7-9 with TRBJ2-1, with D possibly being TRBD1 (5 bases). V was shortened by 4 bases and J by 6 bases, with 16 bases between the two germline ends. CDR1 is SEHNR, CDR2 FQNEAQ, per germline (reference sequence). This CDR3 spans 15 amino acids. CDR3 sequence: CASSSQGIYGNEQFF. CDR3 in DNA: TGTGCCAGCAGCTCGCAGGGTATTTACGGCAATGAGCAGTTCTTC.

The V gene is TRBV9, the J gene TRBJ2-6; tentatively, D is TRBD2 (5 bases). V lost 0 bases and J lost 2, with 6 bases in between. Germline CDR1 SGDLS, CDR2 YYNGEE. CDR3 length: 15 amino acids. CDR3 sequence reads: CASSVAGAGANVLTF. The CDR3 DNA sequence: TGTGCCAGCAGCGTAGCCGGGGCTGGGGCCAACGTCCTGACTTTC. Together with reference TRBV9 and TRBJ2-6, the CDR3 gives the full variable domain: DSGVTQTPKHLITATGQRVTLRCSPRSGDLSVYWYQQSLDQGLQFLIQYYNGEERAKGNILERFSAQQFPDLHSELNLSSLELGDSALYFCASSVAGAGANVLTFGAGSRLTVL.

This clonotype turned up a few times. V usage is TRBV5-1 and J usage is TRBJ1-2; D gene unclear. The germline V gene has CDR1 SGHRS and CDR2 YFSETQ. With 1 base removed from V and 4 bases from J, the gap between germline ends came to 14 bases. The CDR3 is 15 residues long. CDR3 in amino acids: CASSLPTDGTYGYTF. The CDR3 region has the DNA TGCGCCAGCAGCTTGCCGACCGACGGCACCTATGGCTACACCTTC.

This rearrangement joins TRBV24-1 to TRBJ2-1, with TRBD1 as a possible D gene (6 bases). The CDR3 is 15 residues long. V shed 4 bases and J shed 6 bases, with 15 bases lying between them. Germline CDR1 reads KGHDR; CDR2 reads SFDVKD. CDR3 in DNA: TGTGCCACCAGTGAAACAGGGCCCGCCCTCAATGAGCAGTTCTTC. Amino acid sequence: CATSETGPALNEQFF.

The chain recombines TRBV7-9 with TRBJ2-2; 7 bases align to TRBD2. Germline assignment: CDR1 SEHNR and CDR2 FQNEAQ (reference sequence). This CDR3 spans 15 amino acids. With V trimmed by 11 bases and J by 1 base, 10 bases remained unmatched. CDR3 loop: CAVHGAGENTGELFF. In DNA, the CDR3 is TGTGCCGTGCACGGCGCGGGGGAGAACACCGGGGAGCTGTTTTTT.

The J gene is TRBJ2-1, the V gene TRBV3-1; the match to TRBD2 covers 13 bases. The CDR3 length is 16 residues. V dropped 4 bases and J dropped 8; count of bases not matched to a gene: 8. Germline CDR1 reads LGHDT; CDR2 reads YNNKEL (reference sequence). CDR3 sequence: CASSRGLAGAKYEQFF. As DNA, the CDR3 is TGTGCCAGCAGCCGAGGACTAGCGGGAGCGAAGTATGAGCAGTTCTTC.